This entry lists 29 T cell receptor beta chains sequenced from one sample in a study of beta chain features in type 1 diabetes. The antigens these receptors bind are not known. Expressed TCRB transcripts were sequenced, since all the RNA that had been isolated was reverse transcribed. Method: immunoSEQ multiplex PCR; TCRdb's copy keeps in-frame clones and lacks some. The sample lists hundreds of thousands of clones, around 15% occurring once. Study results and caveats: Shortening that was moderate but significant affected the TCRB CDR3s of Type 1 diabetes patients in all four CD4+ subsets.

The specimen was naive CD4+ T cells from blood. Receptors were obtained from a man between 18 and 35 years old with type 1 diabetes.

In DNA, the CDR3 is TGTGCCAGCAGCGAGGAGAACAGGGGGCTCGGAGAGACCCAGTACTTC. This gives the protein CASSEENRGLGETQYF. The genes are TRBV9 and TRBJ2-5; TRBD1 aligns across 9 bases. V trimming: 3 bases; J trimming: 4 bases; junction bases outside the gene matches: 10. The CDR3 has 16 amino acids. Germline V gene data show CDR1 as SGDLS and CDR2 as YYNGEE.

Only a few counts were recorded for this clone. The chain uses TRBV30 and TRBJ2-1; TRBD1 matches 11 bases. The CDR3 runs 14 residues. With V trimmed by 5 bases and J by 9 bases, 9 bases remained unmatched. Germline V gene sequence: CDR1 GTSNPN, CDR2 SVGIG (reference sequence). The CDR3 coding sequence is TGTGCCTGGGCCGAGGACAGGGGGCTGGGTGAGCAGTTCTTC. As protein: CAWAEDRGLGEQFF.

This clone was detected only a few times. V is TRBV28 and J is TRBJ1-6; no reliable D call. The length of the CDR3 is 16 residues. Trimming took 2 bases from V and 0 from J, leaving 8 bases between them. Germline assignment: CDR1 MDHEN and CDR2 SYDVKM. The CDR3, as DNA: TGTGCCAGCAGTTTAACGGCGAGCTCCTATAATTCACCCCTCCACTTT. This encodes CASSLTASSYNSPLHF.

This clone turned up a few times. The chain is built from TRBV6-5 and TRBJ2-7; TRBD2 might be the D (6 bases). The V gene's germline CDR1 is MNHEY and CDR2 SVGAGI. The CDR3 is made up of 15 amino acids. The V and J ends lost 8 bases and 2 bases respectively, with 19 bases between them. The CDR3 sequence is CASGLVGLQTYEQYF. CDR3 DNA sequence: TGTGCCAGCGGATTGGTGGGACTCCAAACCTACGAGCAGTACTTC.

Only a few counts were recorded for this clone. The chain carries TRBV2 and TRBJ2-1, with TRBD2 matching 13 bases. The CDR3 consists of 16 residues. Looked up from germline, CDR1 is SNHLY and CDR2 is FYNNEI. The V and J ends lost 5 bases and 9 bases, in that order; junction bases with no gene match: 10. The CDR3 reads CASSLQAGLAGPEQFF. DNA for the CDR3: TGTGCCAGCAGTTTACAAGCGGGACTAGCGGGACCTGAGCAGTTCTTC.

This sequence joins TRBV30 and TRBJ1-2; D is ambiguous. This CDR3 has 13 amino acids. V gave up 2 bases and J gave up 4 bases, with 11 bases separating them. Germline CDR1 is GTSNPN and CDR2 is SVGIG (reference sequence). CDR3 in DNA: TGTGCCTGGAGTCGTTCAGGAGCCTATGGCTACACCTTC. Protein sequence: CAWSRSGAYGYTF.

The chain has TRBV7-9 and TRBJ2-3; 8 bases line up with TRBD1. The CDR3 is made up of 17 amino acids. Trimming at V came to 5 bases and at J to 0 bases, leaving 10 bases not matched to a gene. Germline V gene lookup returns CDR1 SEHNR and CDR2 FQNEAQ (reference sequence). The CDR3 DNA sequence: TGTGCCAGCAGCGTACGGCGACAGGGGTTTAGCACAGATACGCAGTATTTT. As protein: CASSVRRQGFSTDTQYF.

The rearrangement links TRBV4-1 to TRBJ2-4; maybe TRBD2 (7 bases). This CDR3 is built from 15 residues. Germline values: CDR1 MGHRA, CDR2 YSYEKL. The V and J ends lost 0 bases and 8 bases respectively, with 14 bases between them. CDR3 loop: CASSQEAGRGDIQYF. CDR3 in DNA: TGCGCCAGCAGCCAAGAGGCAGGGAGGGGGGACATTCAGTACTTC.

The rearrangement uses TRBV7-2 and TRBJ2-4; maybe TRBD1 (6 bases). This CDR3 region has 15 residues. Germline CDR1 and CDR2: SGHTA and FQGNSA. V lost 1 base to trimming and J lost 3 bases, with 10 bases between them. The CDR3 protein is CASSLGGGIKNIQYF. DNA for the CDR3: TGTGCCAGCAGCTTAGGAGGGGGAATCAAAAACATTCAGTACTTC.

CDR3 nucleotides: TGTGCCAGCAGTTCGCCCTCCTGGGCAAACATTCAGTACTTC. Encoded protein: CASSSPSWANIQYF. The chain carries TRBV28 and TRBJ2-4; D ambiguous. The germline CDR1 and CDR2 sequences are MDHEN and SYDVKM. The V end lost 4 bases, the J end lost 6 bases, and 13 bases lay between the germline ends. The CDR3 is 14 residues long. Together with reference TRBV28 and TRBJ2-4, the CDR3 gives the full variable domain: DVKVTQSSRYLVKRTGEKVFLECVQDMDHENMFWYRQDPGLGLRLIYFSYDVKMKEKGDIPEGYSVSREKKERFSLILESASTNQTSMYLCASSSPSWANIQYFGAGTRLSVL.

V usage is TRBV7-2 and J usage is TRBJ2-5; D not certain. This CDR3 is 13 amino acids long. V gave up 0 bases and J gave up 4 bases, with 6 bases separating them. The germline gives CDR1 SGHTA, CDR2 FQGNSA. The CDR3 sequence is CASSLARSETQYF. The CDR3 DNA sequence: TGTGCCAGCAGCTTAGCCCGTTCAGAGACCCAGTACTTC.

This clone occurred a few times. J is TRBJ1-2 and V is TRBV7-3, with a tentative D call TRBD1 (6 bases). In germline, CDR1 is SGHTA, CDR2 FQGTGA. CDR3 length equals 15 residues. The ends were cut back, 3 bases at V and 0 bases at J, with 11 bases in the middle. The CDR3 DNA reads as TGTGCCAGCAGCTTGGGGGGACAAGCTAACTATGGCTACACCTTC. Residues: CASSLGGQANYGYTF.

This clone occurred a few times. The genes are TRBV30 and TRBJ1-1; D not certain. The germline V and J ends were trimmed by 6 bases and 1 base, with 6 bases remaining between them. This CDR3 is built from 11 residues. From germline, CDR1 is GTSNPN and CDR2 SVGIG (reference sequence). The CDR3 nucleotides read TGTGCCTGTCCCCGGAACACTGAAGCTTTCTTT. Protein: CACPRNTEAFF.

V usage is TRBV18 and J usage is TRBJ1-2, with a possible D match to TRBD1 (5 bases). Trimming removed 8 bases from V and 2 bases from J, with 18 bases in between. CDR3 length equals 15 residues. CDR1 and CDR2 (germline): KGHSH, LQKENI. The CDR3 sequence is CASRTATDPNYGYTF. CDR3 coding DNA: TGTGCCAGCCGCACTGCGACAGACCCCAACTATGGCTACACCTTC.

The J gene is TRBJ2-1, the V gene TRBV10-3; the D gene could be TRBD1 or TRBD2 (5 bases each). In germline, CDR1 is ENHRY, CDR2 SYGVKD. This CDR3 has 14 residues. Trimming shortened V by 0 bases and J by 6 bases, and 9 bases separated the two germline ends. The CDR3 DNA sequence: TGTGCCATCAGTGAGTCGGGGGTCGGCAATGAGCAGTTCTTC. Protein: CAISESGVGNEQFF.

This clone turned up a few times. V gene TRBV29-1 combines with J gene TRBJ2-1; 7 bases line up with TRBD2. This CDR3 has 11 residues. The V segment lost 4 bases and the J segment 10 bases; nucleotides outside the gene matches: 4. Germline-derived CDR1 and CDR2 are SQVTM and ANQGSEA. The CDR3 region is CSVASGDEQFF. CDR3 nucleotides: TGCAGCGTTGCGAGCGGGGACGAGCAGTTCTTC.

The V and J genes are TRBV9 and TRBJ2-2; D perhaps matches TRBD1 (6 bases). CDR3 length: 13 residues. Germline CDR1 reads SGDLS; CDR2 reads YYNGEE. V was cut by 3 bases and J by 6 bases, with 9 bases left in between. The DNA of the CDR3 is TGTGCCAGCAGCGCATACAGGGCCGGGGAGCTGTTTTTT. Protein product: CASSAYRAGELFF.

The sample holds a few counts of this clone. The V call is TRBV4-1, the J call TRBJ2-4, with TRBD1 as a possible D gene (6 bases). This CDR3 is 15 amino acids long. V shed 0 bases and J shed 7 bases, with 13 bases lying between them. From germline, CDR1 is MGHRA and CDR2 YSYEKL. The CDR3 loop is CASSQDGGRGNIQYF. CDR3 nucleotides: TGCGCCAGCAGCCAAGATGGGGGCCGAGGCAACATTCAGTACTTC.

V is TRBV29-1 and J is TRBJ1-5; D gene uncertain. This CDR3 has 14 residues. V was shortened by 4 bases and J by 0 bases, with 10 bases between the two germline ends. Germline assignment: CDR1 SQVTM and CDR2 ANQGSEA. CDR3 amino acids: CSVGDGYSNQPQHF. The CDR3 DNA sequence: TGCAGCGTTGGAGACGGATATAGCAATCAGCCCCAGCATTTT.

The table lists this clone with a few counts. CDR3 protein: CASSERLAGIQETQYF. The CDR3 DNA reads as TGTGCCAGCAGTGAGCGACTAGCGGGTATCCAAGAGACCCAGTACTTC. The J gene is TRBJ2-5, the V gene TRBV6-1; 10 bases align to TRBD2. Germline CDR1 MNHNS, CDR2 SASEGT. CDR3 size: 16 residues. V dropped 3 bases and J dropped 1; count of bases not matched to a gene: 5.

This clone has a handful of counts. V usage is TRBV23-1 and J usage is TRBJ1-3; 8 bases map to TRBD1. TRBV23-1 is identified as an open reading frame with a role that is uncertain. V lost 0 bases, J lost 1 base, and 5 bases stayed unmatched. This CDR3 region has 17 residues. The CDR3: CASSQSNQGASGNTIYF. DNA of the CDR3: TGCGCCAGCAGTCAATCGAACCAGGGGGCTTCTGGAAACACCATATATTTT.

The chain is built from TRBV5-8 and TRBJ2-7, with 9 bases identical to TRBD2. Trimming cost V 0 bases and J 10 bases; bases outside gene matches: 11. CDR3 length: 15 residues. Germline CDR1 and CDR2: SGHTS and YDEGEE. DNA for the CDR3: TGTGCCAGCAGCTTGGTTGTTAGCGGGAGCTCGTTCCAGTACTTC. Protein: CASSLVVSGSSFQYF. Supplemented by reference TRBV5-8 and TRBJ2-7, the full variable domain reads EAGVTQSPTHLIKTRGQQATLRCSPISGHTSVYWYQQALGLGLQFLLWYDEGEERNRGNFPPRFSGRQFPNYSSELNVNALELEDSALYLCASSLVVSGSSFQYFGPGTRLTVT.

There are a few counts of this clone. The V and J genes are TRBV7-9 and TRBJ2-1, with 10 nucleotides matching TRBD2. With V trimmed by 1 base and J by 6 bases, 9 bases remained unmatched. The CDR3 sequence is 17 residues long. The germline V gene encodes CDR1 SEHNR and CDR2 FQNEAQ (reference sequence). CDR3 amino acids: CASSLGLAGAIPNEQFF. CDR3 nucleotide sequence: TGTGCCAGCAGCTTAGGGCTAGCGGGAGCCATTCCCAATGAGCAGTTCTTC.

This clone was seen a handful of times. This sequence joins TRBV29-1 and TRBJ1-4; 9 bases are shared with TRBD1. CDR1 SQVTM and CDR2 ANQGSEA come from the germline V gene. The CDR3 is 12 amino acids. The V and J ends lost 7 bases and 7 bases, in that order; junction bases with no gene match: 4. CDR3 sequence (DNA): TGCAGCGCGGGACAGGGCCCTGAAAAACTGTTTTTT. The encoded protein is CSAGQGPEKLFF.

This clone appeared a few times. This sequence joins TRBV7-9 and TRBJ2-7; a weak D match, TRBD2 (5 bases). The CDR3 extends over 16 amino acids. Germline V CDR1 and CDR2: SEHNR, FQNEAQ (reference sequence). Trimming left V 6 bases short and J 0 bases short, with 18 bases between. The DNA of the CDR3 is TGTGCCAGCAGTCCTCGTAGCGTGTCGAGCTCCTACGAGCAGTACTTC. Protein product: CASSPRSVSSSYEQYF. The full variable domain, its missing parts supplied by reference TRBV7-9 and TRBJ2-7, is DTGVSQNPRHKITKRGQNVTFRCDPISEHNRLYWYRQTLGQGPEFLTYFQNEAQLEKSRLLSDRFSAERPKGSFSTLEIQRTEQGDSAMYLCASSPRSVSSSYEQYFGPGTRLTVT.

This chain links TRBV6-5 with TRBJ1-6; 12 bases line up with TRBD1. Germline lookup yields CDR1 MNHEY and CDR2 SVGAGI. This CDR3 region has 16 residues. Trimming took 2 bases from V and 10 from J; bases not matched to a gene: 6. The CDR3 nucleotides are TGTGCCAGCAGTTACCAACTCGGGACAGGGGGCTCACCCCTCCACTTT. It yields the protein CASSYQLGTGGSPLHF.

There are a few counts of this clone. V and J are TRBV25-1 and TRBJ1-2; possible D gene TRBD1, 6 bases. The germline gives CDR1 MGHDK, CDR2 SYGVNS. The germline V and J ends were trimmed by 6 bases and 7 bases, with 18 bases remaining between them. The CDR3 runs 14 residues. This chain's CDR3 is CASRPWGAEGGYTF. Here the CDR3 DNA reads TGTGCCAGCAGACCCTGGGGGGCGGAGGGTGGCTACACCTTC.

This clone has more than one count but fewer than ten. The chain has TRBV27 and TRBJ1-2; D is possibly TRBD1 (5 bases). V was trimmed by 6 bases and J by 6 bases, leaving 23 bases between them. The CDR3 loop spans 16 amino acids. The V gene's germline CDR1 is MNHEY and CDR2 SMNVEV (reference sequence). CDR3 bases: TGTGCCAGCAGCCACTTAGACAGACTACTATATGATGGCTACACCTTC. Translating it yields CASSHLDRLLYDGYTF.

CDR3 sequence (DNA): TGTGCCAGCAGCTTAAAAGACACCGGGGAGCTGTTTTTT. Its protein product is CASSLKDTGELFF. The J gene is TRBJ2-2, the V gene TRBV11-3; no clear D. Germline V gene lookup returns CDR1 SGHNT and CDR2 YENEEA. This CDR3 comprises 13 residues. The V end lost 2 bases, the J end lost 3 bases, and 4 bases lay between the germline ends.